This entry lists 8 T cell receptor beta chains sequenced from one sample in a study of T-cell reconstitution after alpha-beta-depleted transplantation in children. A library of TCRbeta sequences, prepared with unique molecular identifiers, was generated. In TCRdb, the PCR reads were re-called with MiXCR into one record per CDR3 protein. The sample yields 300,000 to 400,000 distinct CDR3 sequences, 15% to 20% seen once. Sequencing used PBMCs, mostly from graft donor cells, obtained 360 days after TCRalphabeta/CD19-depleted stem cell transplant. The origin of the receptors is a male patient between 2 and 10 years old who had a stem cell transplant for acute lymphoblastic leukemia, so the T cells may come from the graft donor.

The chain carries TRBV5-5 and TRBJ2-7, with 7 bases identical to TRBD1. Trimming cost V 2 bases and J 6 bases; bases outside gene matches: 8. This CDR3 has 14 amino acids. Germline V gene lookup returns CDR1 SGHKS and CDR2 YYEKEE (reference sequence). The CDR3 reads CASSFADRVGEQYF. Written as DNA, the CDR3 is TGTGCCAGCAGCTTCGCCGACAGGGTAGGCGAGCAGTACTTC.

This clonotype was recorded a few times. A junction boundary mismatches the germline segment, possibly from a read error. The V gene is TRBV20-1, the J gene TRBJ2-3; 10 bases align to TRBD2. Germline-derived CDR1 and CDR2 are DFQATT and SNEGSKA (reference sequence). This CDR3 region has 12 residues. CDR3 coding DNA: TGCAGTGCTAGAGATCTAGCGGGAGTGTCCCTATTT. Its protein product is CSARDLAGVSLF.

This clonotype was observed a few times. J is TRBJ1-4 and V is TRBV6-1; 7 bases match TRBD1. There are 14 residues in the CDR3. The germline V gene encodes CDR1 MNHNS and CDR2 SASEGT. After removal of 10 bases from V and 3 bases from J, the junction contained 8 bases not matched to a gene. The CDR3 is CATSRGQPNEKLFF. The CDR3 DNA sequence: TGTGCCACCTCGAGGGGACAGCCTAATGAAAAACTGTTTTTT.

This clonotype appeared a few times. The V call is TRBV28, the J call TRBJ2-2, with 8 bases aligning to TRBD1. The V gene's germline CDR1 is MDHEN and CDR2 SYDVKM. The CDR3 totals 16 residues. With 5 bases clipped from V and 6 bases from J, the junction kept 11 bases outside the gene matches. This CDR3 reads CASSLARTGSSGELFF. CDR3 bases: TGTGCCAGCAGTCTAGCCCGGACAGGGTCATCCGGGGAGCTGTTTTTT.

This clonotype has only a few counts. DNA of the CDR3: TGTGCCAGCTCACCACCGAGCCCGCCAGATACGCAGTATTTT. It yields the protein CASSPPSPPDTQYF. This chain links TRBV18 with TRBJ2-3, with no clear D. The CDR3 totals 14 residues. Germline assignment: CDR1 KGHSH and CDR2 LQKENI. V dropped 0 bases and J dropped 4 bases, with 8 bases sitting between them.

The rearrangement joins TRBV4-1 to TRBJ2-5, with D possibly TRBD2 on 5 matching bases. This CDR3 comprises 16 residues. Germline-derived CDR1 and CDR2 are MGHRA and YSYEKL. V gave up 4 bases and J gave up 4 bases, with 19 bases separating them. Here the CDR3 DNA reads TGCGCCAGCAGCCTTGGACTCGATCTAGCACGAGAGACCCAGTACTTC. It translates to CASSLGLDLARETQYF.

The sample holds many counts of this clonotype. This chain links TRBV12-3 or TRBV12-4 with TRBJ2-7; 8 nucleotides line up with TRBD2. The J segment lost 5 bases and the V segment lost 7 bases, leaving 10 bases of the junction unmatched. The CDR3 covers 14 residues. CDR3 DNA: TGTGCCAGCACTCGAGCGGGAGCGGTCCACGAGCAGTACTTC. Translation gives CASTRAGAVHEQYF.

This clonotype was seen repeatedly, ten times or more. V and J are TRBV5-1 and TRBJ2-2, with D possibly being TRBD2 (6 bases). Germline V gene sequence: CDR1 SGHRS, CDR2 YFSETQ. The CDR3 covers 16 residues. Trimming took 1 base from V and 0 from J, leaving 10 bases between them. The CDR3 sequence is CASSLYPGANTGELFF. As DNA, the CDR3 is TGCGCCAGCAGCTTGTATCCGGGGGCGAACACCGGGGAGCTGTTTTTT.